The 15 T cell receptor beta chains below all came from one sample that was sequenced in a study of blood T cell repertoires in COVID-19. The data were produced by immunoSEQ multiplex PCR, yet TCRdb's version contains in-frame clones alone and is incomplete. The data contain hundreds of thousands of clones, roughly 89% of them seen just once; the ten biggest clones take up about 9.8%. The sequenced sample was PBMCs or T cells enriched from blood (not recorded which). All receptors come from a woman under 30 who had recovered from COVID-19.

The chain links TRBV18 to TRBJ1-1; 9 bases align to TRBD1. J gave up 11 bases and V 3 bases, and 22 bases lay outside the gene matches. The CDR3 runs to 18 residues. Looked up from germline, CDR1 is KGHSH and CDR2 is LQKENI. CDR3 in DNA: TGTGCCAGCTCACCGGGAGTAGGTAGATCCGGGACAGGGTTGTCGGCTTTCTTT. Translation: CASSPGVGRSGTGLSAFF.

The chain carries TRBV6-5 and TRBJ1-2, with 9 bases aligning to TRBD1. The CDR3 contains 14 residues. The V segment lost 6 bases and the J segment 4 bases; nucleotides outside the gene matches: 6. Germline CDR1 and CDR2: MNHEY and SVGAGI. The CDR3: CASRRQGVGYGYTF. CDR3 sequence (DNA): TGTGCCAGCAGACGACAGGGGGTGGGCTATGGCTACACCTTC.

The rearrangement links TRBV4-2 to TRBJ1-2, with a possible D match to TRBD1 (6 bases). CDR3 length: 16 amino acids. The ends were cut back, 0 bases at V and 0 bases at J, with 11 bases in the middle. The germline CDR1 and CDR2 sequences are LGHNA and YNFKEQ. In DNA form, the CDR3 reads TGTGCCAGCAGCCAAGATGGACAGTCGGCTAACTATGGCTACACCTTC. This translates into CASSQDGQSANYGYTF.

The CDR3 is CASSYAGNEAFF. In DNA form, the CDR3 reads TGTGCCAGCAGTTATGCGGGTAATGAAGCTTTCTTT. This chain uses TRBV6-6 with TRBJ1-1; D not certain. The CDR3 spans 12 residues. Germline values: CDR1 MNHNY, CDR2 SVGAGI (reference sequence). V was clipped by 3 bases and J by 7 bases, with 9 bases between them.

The rearrangement joins TRBV30 to TRBJ1-4; no clear D gene. V was trimmed by 5 bases and J by 5 bases, leaving 12 bases between them. The CDR3 length is 13 residues. CDR1 is GTSNPN, CDR2 SVGIG, per germline (reference sequence). The CDR3 DNA sequence: TGTGCCTGGCTACCGGAGGAGAATGAAAAACTGTTTTTT. Protein sequence: CAWLPEENEKLFF. Filled out from reference TRBV30 and TRBJ1-4, the complete variable domain reads SQTIHQWPATLVQPVGSPLSLECTVEGTSNPNLYWYRQAAGRGLQLLFYSVGIGQISSEVPQNLSASRPQDRQFILSSKKLLLSDSGFYLCAWLPEENEKLFFGSGTQLSVL.

This sequence joins TRBV2 and TRBJ2-5; tentative D call: TRBD2 (6 bases). Per the germline V gene, CDR1 is SNHLY and CDR2 is FYNNEI. This CDR3 has 13 amino acids. The V end was cut by 3 bases, the J end by 7 bases, with 12 bases between. CDR3 sequence reads: CASSDLKAGTQYF. The CDR3 DNA reads as TGTGCCAGCAGTGACCTAAAAGCGGGGACCCAGTACTTC.

The chain carries TRBV5-1 and TRBJ1-4; 9 bases are shared with TRBD1. The length of the CDR3 is 17 residues. Trimming took 3 bases from V and 5 from J; bases not matched to a gene: 11. The germline V gene has CDR1 SGHRS and CDR2 YFSETQ. CDR3 sequence (DNA): TGCGCCAGCAGCTACGTCCCGGGACAGGGTGGGAATGAAAAACTGTTTTTT. This encodes CASSYVPGQGGNEKLFF.

Here the CDR3 DNA reads TGTGCCAGCAGTCCTCGGGGGGGAGCTGGAAACACCATATATTTT. It encodes CASSPRGGAGNTIYF. J is TRBJ1-3 and V is TRBV2, with D possibly TRBD1 on 5 matching bases. The CDR3 has 15 amino acids. The germline V gene encodes CDR1 SNHLY and CDR2 FYNNEI. V was pared by 5 bases and J by 2 bases, with 13 bases between.

The chain has TRBV7-3 and TRBJ1-1, with D possibly being TRBD1 (5 bases). Germline CDR1 is SGHTA and CDR2 is FQGTGA. Trimming removed 5 bases at V and 4 bases at J, with 17 bases between. This CDR3 spans 15 amino acids. The CDR3 is CASSPGRRRGTEAFF. CDR3 coding DNA: TGTGCCAGCAGCCCCGGACGGCGAAGGGGCACTGAAGCTTTCTTT. The whole variable domain, remainder taken from reference TRBV7-3 and TRBJ1-1, is GAGVSQTPSNKVTEKGKYVELRCDPISGHTALYWYRQSLGQGPEFLIYFQGTGAADDSGLPNDRFFAVRPEGSVSTLKIQRTERGDSAVYLCASSPGRRRGTEAFFGQGTRLTVV.

The gene calls are TRBV7-2 and TRBJ2-5, with a possible D match to TRBD2 (6 bases). V was cut by 5 bases and J by 5 bases, with 18 bases left in between. The V gene's germline CDR1 is SGHTA and CDR2 FQGNSA. This CDR3 comprises 15 residues. The CDR3 is CASSPLLGDWETQYF. The CDR3 nucleotides read TGTGCCAGCAGCCCCCTTCTGGGGGACTGGGAGACCCAGTACTTC.

The rearrangement joins TRBV11-2 to TRBJ1-2; possible D gene TRBD1, 6 bases. The length of the CDR3 is 16 residues. Trimming removed 2 bases at V and 0 bases at J, with 13 bases between. Per the germline V gene, CDR1 is SGHAT and CDR2 is FQNNGV. Here the CDR3 DNA reads TGTGCCAGCAGCTTAATATGGACAGTAGCTAACTATGGCTACACCTTC. Amino acid sequence: CASSLIWTVANYGYTF. The whole variable domain, remainder taken from reference TRBV11-2 and TRBJ1-2, is EAGVAQSPRYKIIEKRQSVAFWCNPISGHATLYWYQQILGQGPKLLIQFQNNGVVDDSQLPKDRFSAERLKGVDSTLKIQPAKLEDSAVYLCASSLIWTVANYGYTFGSGTRLTVV.

The rearrangement joins TRBV27 to TRBJ1-1, with D perhaps TRBD1 (6 bases). V lost 5 bases to trimming and J lost 5 bases, with 15 bases between them. The CDR3 covers 14 residues. The germline gives CDR1 MNHEY, CDR2 SMNVEV (reference sequence). The CDR3 region is CASSSQGFGTEAFF. The CDR3 DNA is TGTGCCAGCAGTAGTCAGGGGTTTGGAACTGAAGCTTTCTTT.

The V gene is TRBV5-1, the J gene TRBJ2-5; TRBD1 is a possible D gene (6 bases). Trimming pared 7 bases from V and 2 bases from J, leaving 9 bases between. From germline, CDR1 is SGHRS and CDR2 YFSETQ. The CDR3 is 12 amino acids. CDR3 DNA: TGCGCCAGCCACAGGGATCAAGAGACCCAGTACTTC. This gives the protein CASHRDQETQYF.

This sequence joins TRBV5-1 and TRBJ1-1; weak D call: TRBD1 (5 bases). V was clipped by 0 bases and J by 0 bases, with 9 bases between them. Germline lookup yields CDR1 SGHRS and CDR2 YFSETQ. The CDR3 is 15 residues long. CDR3: CASSLEPGLNTEAFF. The CDR3 DNA follows: TGCGCCAGCAGCTTGGAACCAGGGTTGAACACTGAAGCTTTCTTT.

This clone showed up just a few times. The V call is TRBV7-8, the J call TRBJ2-7; 9 nucleotides agree with TRBD1. Germline V lookup: CDR1 SGHVS, CDR2 FQNEAQ. V lost 3 bases, J lost 5 bases, and 5 bases stayed unmatched. The CDR3 loop spans 14 amino acids. CDR3 region: CASSLGQGFNEQYF. In nucleotides, the CDR3 is TGTGCCAGCAGCTTGGGACAGGGATTCAACGAGCAGTACTTC.